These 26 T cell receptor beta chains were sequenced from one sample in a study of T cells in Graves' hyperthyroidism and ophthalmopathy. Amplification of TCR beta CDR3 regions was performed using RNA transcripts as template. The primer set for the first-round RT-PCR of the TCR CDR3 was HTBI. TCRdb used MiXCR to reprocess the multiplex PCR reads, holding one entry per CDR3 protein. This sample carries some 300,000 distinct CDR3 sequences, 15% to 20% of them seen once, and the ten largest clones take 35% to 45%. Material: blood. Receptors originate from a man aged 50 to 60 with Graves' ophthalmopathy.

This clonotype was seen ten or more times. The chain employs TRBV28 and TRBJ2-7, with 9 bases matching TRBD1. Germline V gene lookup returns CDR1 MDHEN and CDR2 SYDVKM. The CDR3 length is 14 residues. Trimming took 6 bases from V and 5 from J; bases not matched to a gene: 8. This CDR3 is CASRLQGASNEQYF. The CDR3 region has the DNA TGTGCCAGCAGATTACAGGGGGCGTCTAACGAGCAGTACTTC. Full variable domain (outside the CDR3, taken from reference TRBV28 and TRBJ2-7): DVKVTQSSRYLVKRTGEKVFLECVQDMDHENMFWYRQDPGLGLRLIYFSYDVKMKEKGDIPEGYSVSREKKERFSLILESASTNQTSMYLCASRLQGASNEQYFGPGTRLTVT.

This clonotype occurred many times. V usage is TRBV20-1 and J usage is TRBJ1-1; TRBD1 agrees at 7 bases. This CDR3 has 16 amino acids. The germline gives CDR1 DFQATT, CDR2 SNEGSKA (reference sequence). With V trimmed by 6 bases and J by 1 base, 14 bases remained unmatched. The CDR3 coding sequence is TGCAGTGCCGTACTTATTAGACAGGGTAGGAACACTGAAGCTTTCTTT. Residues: CSAVLIRQGRNTEAFF.

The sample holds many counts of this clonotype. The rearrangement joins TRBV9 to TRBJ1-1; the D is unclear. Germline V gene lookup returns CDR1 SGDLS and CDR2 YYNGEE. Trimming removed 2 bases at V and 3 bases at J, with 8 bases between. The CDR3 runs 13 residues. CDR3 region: CASSVVGDTEAFF. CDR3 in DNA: TGTGCCAGCAGCGTTGTTGGGGACACTGAAGCTTTCTTT. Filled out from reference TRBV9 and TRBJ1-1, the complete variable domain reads DSGVTQTPKHLITATGQRVTLRCSPRSGDLSVYWYQQSLDQGLQFLIQYYNGEERAKGNILERFSAQQFPDLHSELNLSSLELGDSALYFCASSVVGDTEAFFGQGTRLTVV.

The CDR3, as DNA: TGTGCCAGCAGCTTCTCCACTGGGAACTCTGGGGCCAACGTCCTGACTTTC. As protein: CASSFSTGNSGANVLTF. The chain employs TRBV5-5 and TRBJ2-6, with D unclear. This CDR3 has 17 residues. Germline-derived CDR1 and CDR2 are SGHKS and YYEKEE (reference sequence). Trimming cost V 2 bases and J 0 bases, with 12 bases left between them.

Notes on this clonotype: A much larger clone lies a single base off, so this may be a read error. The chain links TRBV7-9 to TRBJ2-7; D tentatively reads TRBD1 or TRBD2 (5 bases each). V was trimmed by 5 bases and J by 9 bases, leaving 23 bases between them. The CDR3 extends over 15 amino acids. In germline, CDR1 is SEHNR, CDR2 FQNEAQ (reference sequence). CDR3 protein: CASSPLRGDAHGQYF. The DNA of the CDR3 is TGTGCCAGCAGCCCCCTTAGAGGGGATGCCCACGGGCAGTACTTC.

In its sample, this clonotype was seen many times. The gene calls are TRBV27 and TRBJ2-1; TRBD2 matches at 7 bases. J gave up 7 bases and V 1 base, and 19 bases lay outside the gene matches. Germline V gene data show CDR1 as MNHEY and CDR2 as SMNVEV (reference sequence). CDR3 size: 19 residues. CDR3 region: CASSLYSWGGTELGNEQFF. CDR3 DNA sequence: TGTGCCAGCAGTTTATATAGTTGGGGAGGGACCGAGCTTGGGAATGAGCAGTTCTTC.

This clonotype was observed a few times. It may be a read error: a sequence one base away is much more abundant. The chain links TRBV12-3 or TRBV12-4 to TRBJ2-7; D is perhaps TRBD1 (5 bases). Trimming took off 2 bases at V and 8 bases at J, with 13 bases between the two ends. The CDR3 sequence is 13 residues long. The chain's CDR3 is CASSLPTTDKQYF. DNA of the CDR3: TGTGCCAGCAGTTTACCCACAACGGACAAGCAGTACTTC.

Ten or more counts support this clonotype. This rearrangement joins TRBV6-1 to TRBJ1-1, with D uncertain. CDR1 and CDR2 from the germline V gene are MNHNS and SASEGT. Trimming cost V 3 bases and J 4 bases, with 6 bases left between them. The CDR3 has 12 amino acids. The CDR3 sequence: CASSDESTEAFF. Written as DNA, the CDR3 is TGTGCCAGCAGTGATGAGAGCACTGAAGCTTTCTTT.

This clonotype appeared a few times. The DNA of the CDR3 is TGTGCCAGTAGTCCCACGACTAGCGTCTACGAGCAGTACTTC. Protein product: CASSPTTSVYEQYF. The chain employs TRBV19 and TRBJ2-7; 8 bases are shared with TRBD2. Germline lookup yields CDR1 LNHDA and CDR2 SQIVND (reference sequence). The CDR3 extends over 14 amino acids. V gave up 5 bases and J gave up 3 bases; unmatched junction bases: 6.

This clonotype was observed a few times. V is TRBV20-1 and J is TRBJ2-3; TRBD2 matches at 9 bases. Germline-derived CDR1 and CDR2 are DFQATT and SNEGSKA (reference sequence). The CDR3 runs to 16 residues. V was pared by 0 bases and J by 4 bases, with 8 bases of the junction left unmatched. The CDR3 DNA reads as TGCAGTGCTAGAGATGTGAGCGGGGGGCAGGCAGATACGCAGTATTTT. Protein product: CSARDVSGGQADTQYF.

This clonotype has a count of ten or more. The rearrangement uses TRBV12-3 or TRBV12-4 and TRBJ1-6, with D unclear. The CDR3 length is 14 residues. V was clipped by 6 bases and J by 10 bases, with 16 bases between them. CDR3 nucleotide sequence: TGTGCCAGCAGCTACCCCAGTGAAGGGTCACCCCTCCACTTT. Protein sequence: CASSYPSEGSPLHF.

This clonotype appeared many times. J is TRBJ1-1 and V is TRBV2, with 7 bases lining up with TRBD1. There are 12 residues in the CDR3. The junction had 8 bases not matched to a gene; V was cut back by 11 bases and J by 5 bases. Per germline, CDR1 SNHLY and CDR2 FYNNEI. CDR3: CAVQGIGTEAFF. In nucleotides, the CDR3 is TGTGCCGTACAGGGGATTGGGACTGAAGCTTTCTTT.

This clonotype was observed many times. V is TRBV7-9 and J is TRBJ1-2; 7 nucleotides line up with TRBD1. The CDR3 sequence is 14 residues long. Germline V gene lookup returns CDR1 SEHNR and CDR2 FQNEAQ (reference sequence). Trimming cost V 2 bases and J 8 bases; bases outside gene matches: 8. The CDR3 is CASSLRLQGNGYTF. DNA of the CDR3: TGTGCCAGCAGCTTACGTTTACAGGGGAACGGCTACACCTTC.

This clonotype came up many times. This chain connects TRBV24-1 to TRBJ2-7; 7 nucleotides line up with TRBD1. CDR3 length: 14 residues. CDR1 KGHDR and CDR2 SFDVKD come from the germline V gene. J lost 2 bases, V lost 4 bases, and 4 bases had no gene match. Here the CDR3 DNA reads TGTGCCACCAGTGAAACAGGGGCGGCCTACGAGCAGTACTTC. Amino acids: CATSETGAAYEQYF.

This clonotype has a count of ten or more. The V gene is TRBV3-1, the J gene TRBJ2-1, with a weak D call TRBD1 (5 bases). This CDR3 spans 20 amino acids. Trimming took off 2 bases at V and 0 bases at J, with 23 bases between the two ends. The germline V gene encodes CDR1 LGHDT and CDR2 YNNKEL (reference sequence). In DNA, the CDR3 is TGTGCCAGCAGCCAACAAAGAGACAGCCTTTTACTAAACTCCTACAATGAGCAGTTCTTC. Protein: CASSQQRDSLLLNSYNEQFF.

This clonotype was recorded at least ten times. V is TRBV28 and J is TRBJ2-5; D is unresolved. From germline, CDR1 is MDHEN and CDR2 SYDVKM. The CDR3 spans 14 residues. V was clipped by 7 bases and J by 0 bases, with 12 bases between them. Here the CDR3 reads CASTKDGHQETQYF. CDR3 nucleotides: TGTGCCAGCACAAAGGACGGACACCAAGAGACCCAGTACTTC.

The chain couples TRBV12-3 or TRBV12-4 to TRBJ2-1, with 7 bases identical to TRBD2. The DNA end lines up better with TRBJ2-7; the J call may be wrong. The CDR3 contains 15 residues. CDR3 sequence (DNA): TGTGCCAGCAGTTTTGGGGGGGGGTTCTACAATGAGCAGTACTTC. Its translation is CASSFGGGFYNEQYF.

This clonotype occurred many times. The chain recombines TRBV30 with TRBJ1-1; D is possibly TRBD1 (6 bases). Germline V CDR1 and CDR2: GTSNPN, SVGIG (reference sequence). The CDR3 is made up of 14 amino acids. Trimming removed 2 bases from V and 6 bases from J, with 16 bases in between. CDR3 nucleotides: TGTGCCTGGAGTAGGGGGGCCGTACTACCTGAAGCTTTCTTT. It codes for CAWSRGAVLPEAFF.

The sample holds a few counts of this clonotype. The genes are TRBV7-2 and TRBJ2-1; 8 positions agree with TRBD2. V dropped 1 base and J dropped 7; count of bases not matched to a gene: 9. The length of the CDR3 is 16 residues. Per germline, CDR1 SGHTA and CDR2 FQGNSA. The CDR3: CASSLGGGRSGNEQFF. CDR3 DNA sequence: TGTGCCAGCAGCTTAGGAGGCGGGAGGTCGGGAAATGAGCAGTTCTTC.

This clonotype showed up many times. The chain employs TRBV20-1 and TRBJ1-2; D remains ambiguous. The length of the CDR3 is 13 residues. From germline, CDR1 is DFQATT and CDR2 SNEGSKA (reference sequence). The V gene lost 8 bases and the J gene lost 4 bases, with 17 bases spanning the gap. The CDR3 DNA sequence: TGCAGTACCCACCCCGCGGAGGGCTATGGCTACACCTTC. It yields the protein CSTHPAEGYGYTF.

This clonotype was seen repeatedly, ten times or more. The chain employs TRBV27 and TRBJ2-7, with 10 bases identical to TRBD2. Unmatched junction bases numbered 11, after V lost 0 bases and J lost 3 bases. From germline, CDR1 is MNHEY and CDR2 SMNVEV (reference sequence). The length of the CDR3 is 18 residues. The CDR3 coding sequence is TGTGCCAGCAGTTTATCTAGCGGGAGGCGCGTGCCCCTCTACGAGCAGTACTTC. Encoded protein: CASSLSSGRRVPLYEQYF.

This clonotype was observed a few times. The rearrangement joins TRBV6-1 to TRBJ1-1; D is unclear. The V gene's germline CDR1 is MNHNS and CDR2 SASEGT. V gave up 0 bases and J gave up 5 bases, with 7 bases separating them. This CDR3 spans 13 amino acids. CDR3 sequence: CASSEATLTEAFF. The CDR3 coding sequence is TGTGCCAGCAGTGAAGCGACCCTTACTGAAGCTTTCTTT.

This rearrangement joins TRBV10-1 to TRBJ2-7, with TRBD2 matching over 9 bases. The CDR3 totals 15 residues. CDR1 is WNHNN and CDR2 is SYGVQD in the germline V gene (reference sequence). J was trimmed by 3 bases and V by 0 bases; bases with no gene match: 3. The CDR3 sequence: CASSESRAGGYEQYF. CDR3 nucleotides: TGCGCCAGCAGTGAGTCGAGAGCGGGAGGCTACGAGCAGTACTTC.

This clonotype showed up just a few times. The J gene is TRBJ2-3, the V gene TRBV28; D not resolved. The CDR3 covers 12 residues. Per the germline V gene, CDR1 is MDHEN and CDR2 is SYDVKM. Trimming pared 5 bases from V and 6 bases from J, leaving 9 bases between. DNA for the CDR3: TGTGCCAGCAGTCCCCTAATGGATACGCAGTATTTT. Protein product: CASSPLMDTQYF.

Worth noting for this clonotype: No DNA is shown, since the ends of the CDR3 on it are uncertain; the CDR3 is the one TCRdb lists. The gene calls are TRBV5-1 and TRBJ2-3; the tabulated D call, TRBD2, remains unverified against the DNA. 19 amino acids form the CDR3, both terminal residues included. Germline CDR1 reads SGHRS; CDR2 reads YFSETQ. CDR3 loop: CASSFYICSPGGSTDTQYF.

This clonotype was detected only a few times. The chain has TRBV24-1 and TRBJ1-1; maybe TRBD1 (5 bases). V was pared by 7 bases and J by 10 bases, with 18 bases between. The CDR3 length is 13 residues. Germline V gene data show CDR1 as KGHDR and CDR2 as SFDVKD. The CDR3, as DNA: TGTGCCACCAGGCCCCAGGGATCCGGGCGAGCTTTCTTT. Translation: CATRPQGSGRAFF.